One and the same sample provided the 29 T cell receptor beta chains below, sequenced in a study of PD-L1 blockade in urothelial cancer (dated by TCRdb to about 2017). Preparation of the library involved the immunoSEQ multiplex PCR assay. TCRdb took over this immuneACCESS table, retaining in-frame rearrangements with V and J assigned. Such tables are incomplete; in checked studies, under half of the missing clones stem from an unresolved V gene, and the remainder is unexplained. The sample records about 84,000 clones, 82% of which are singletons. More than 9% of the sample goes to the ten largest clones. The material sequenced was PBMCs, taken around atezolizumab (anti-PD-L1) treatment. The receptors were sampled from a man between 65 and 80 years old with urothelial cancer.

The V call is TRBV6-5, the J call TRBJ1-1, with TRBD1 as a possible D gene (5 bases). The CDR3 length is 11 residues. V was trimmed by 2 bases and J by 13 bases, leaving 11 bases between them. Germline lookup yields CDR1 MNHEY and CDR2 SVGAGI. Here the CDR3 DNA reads TGTGCCAGCAGTTACGAGACAGAGCTTTTCTTT. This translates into CASSYETELFF.

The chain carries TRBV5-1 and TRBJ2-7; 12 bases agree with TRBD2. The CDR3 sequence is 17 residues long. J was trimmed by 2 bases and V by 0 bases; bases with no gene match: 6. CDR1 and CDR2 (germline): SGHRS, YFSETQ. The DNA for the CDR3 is TGCGCCAGCAGCTTGGTACCTAGCGGGGGGGTGACCTACGAGCAGTACTTC. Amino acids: CASSLVPSGGVTYEQYF.

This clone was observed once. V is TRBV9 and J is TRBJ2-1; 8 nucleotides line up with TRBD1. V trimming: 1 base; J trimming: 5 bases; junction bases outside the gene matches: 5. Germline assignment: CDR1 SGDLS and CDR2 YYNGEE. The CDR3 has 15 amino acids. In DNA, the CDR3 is TGTGCCAGCAGCGTAATAGGGACAGGAAACAATGAGCAGTTCTTC. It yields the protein CASSVIGTGNNEQFF.

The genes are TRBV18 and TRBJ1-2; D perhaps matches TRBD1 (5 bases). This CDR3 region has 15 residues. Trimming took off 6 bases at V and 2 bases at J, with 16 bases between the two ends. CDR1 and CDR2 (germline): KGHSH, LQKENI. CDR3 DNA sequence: TGTGCCAGCTCCCCCACCGTCGACAGCAACTATGGCTACACCTTC. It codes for CASSPTVDSNYGYTF.

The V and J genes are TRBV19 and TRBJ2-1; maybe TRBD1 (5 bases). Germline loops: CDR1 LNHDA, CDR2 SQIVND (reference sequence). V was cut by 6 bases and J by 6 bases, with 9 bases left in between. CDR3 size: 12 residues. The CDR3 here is CASSRQSNEQFF. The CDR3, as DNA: TGTGCCAGTAGCCGACAGAGCAATGAGCAGTTCTTC. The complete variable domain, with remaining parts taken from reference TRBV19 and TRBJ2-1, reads DGGITQSPKYLFRKEGQNVTLSCEQNLNHDAMYWYRQDPGQGLRLIYYSQIVNDFQKGDIAEGYSVSREKKESFPLTVTSAQKNPTAFYLCASSRQSNEQFFGPGTRLTVL.

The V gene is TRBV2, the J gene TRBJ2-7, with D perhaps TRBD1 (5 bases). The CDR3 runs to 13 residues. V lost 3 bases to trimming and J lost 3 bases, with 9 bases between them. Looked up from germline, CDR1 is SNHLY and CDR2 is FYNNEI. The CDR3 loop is CASSEFRDYEQYF. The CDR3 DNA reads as TGTGCCAGCAGTGAGTTCAGGGACTACGAGCAGTACTTC.

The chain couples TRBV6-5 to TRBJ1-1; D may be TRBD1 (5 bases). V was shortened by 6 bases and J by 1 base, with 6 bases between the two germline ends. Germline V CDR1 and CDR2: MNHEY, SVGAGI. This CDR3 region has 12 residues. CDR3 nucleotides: TGTGCCAGCAGGGGGGGGAACACTGAAGCTTTCTTT. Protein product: CASRGGNTEAFF.

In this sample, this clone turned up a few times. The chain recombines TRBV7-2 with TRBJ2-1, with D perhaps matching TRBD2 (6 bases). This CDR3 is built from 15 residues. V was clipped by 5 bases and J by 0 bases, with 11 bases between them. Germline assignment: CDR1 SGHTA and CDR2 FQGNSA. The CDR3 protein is CASSPLGGSYNEQFF. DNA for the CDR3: TGTGCCAGCAGCCCACTGGGAGGCTCCTACAATGAGCAGTTCTTC.

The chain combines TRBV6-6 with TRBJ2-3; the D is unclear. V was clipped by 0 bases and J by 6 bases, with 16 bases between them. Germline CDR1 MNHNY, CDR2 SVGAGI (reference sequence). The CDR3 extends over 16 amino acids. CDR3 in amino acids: CASSYSAGLEADTQYF. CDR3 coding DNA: TGTGCCAGCAGTTACTCGGCCGGATTAGAAGCGGATACGCAGTATTTT.

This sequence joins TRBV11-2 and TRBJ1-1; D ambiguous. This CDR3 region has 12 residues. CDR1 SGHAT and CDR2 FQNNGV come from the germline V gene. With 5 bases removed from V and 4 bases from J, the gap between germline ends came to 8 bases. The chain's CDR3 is CASSHGGTEAFF. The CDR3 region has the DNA TGTGCCAGCAGCCACGGAGGCACTGAAGCTTTCTTT.

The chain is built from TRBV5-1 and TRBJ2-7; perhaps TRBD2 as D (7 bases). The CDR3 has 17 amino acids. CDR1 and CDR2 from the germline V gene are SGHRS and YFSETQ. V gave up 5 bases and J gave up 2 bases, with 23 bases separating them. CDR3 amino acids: CASSRFTAGATTYEQYF. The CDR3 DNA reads TGCGCCAGCAGTCGGTTCACGGCGGGGGCGACAACCTACGAGCAGTACTTC.

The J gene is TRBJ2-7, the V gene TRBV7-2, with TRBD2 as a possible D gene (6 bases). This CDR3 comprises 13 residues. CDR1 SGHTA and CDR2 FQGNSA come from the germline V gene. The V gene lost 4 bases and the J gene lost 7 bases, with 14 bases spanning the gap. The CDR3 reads CASSSDGGWEQYF. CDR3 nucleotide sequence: TGTGCCAGCAGCTCGGACGGGGGATGGGAGCAGTACTTC.

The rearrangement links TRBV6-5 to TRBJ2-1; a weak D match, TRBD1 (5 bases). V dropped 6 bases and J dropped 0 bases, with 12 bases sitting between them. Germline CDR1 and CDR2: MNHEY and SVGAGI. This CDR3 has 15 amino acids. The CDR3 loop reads CASRKQVTSYNEQFF. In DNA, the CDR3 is TGTGCCAGCAGGAAACAGGTCACCTCCTACAATGAGCAGTTCTTC.

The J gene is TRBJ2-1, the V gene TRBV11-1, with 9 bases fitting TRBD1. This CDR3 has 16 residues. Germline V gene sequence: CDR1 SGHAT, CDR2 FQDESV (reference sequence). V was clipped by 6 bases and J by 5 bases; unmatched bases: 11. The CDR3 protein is CASSYLPGQGDNEQFF. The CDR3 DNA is TGTGCCAGCAGTTACCTCCCGGGACAGGGAGACAATGAGCAGTTCTTC. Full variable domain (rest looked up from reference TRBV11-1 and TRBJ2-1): EAEVAQSPRYKITEKSQAVAFWCDPISGHATLYWYRQILGQGPELLVQFQDESVVDDSQLPKDRFSAERLKGVDSTLKIQPAELGDSAMYLCASSYLPGQGDNEQFFGPGTRLTVL.

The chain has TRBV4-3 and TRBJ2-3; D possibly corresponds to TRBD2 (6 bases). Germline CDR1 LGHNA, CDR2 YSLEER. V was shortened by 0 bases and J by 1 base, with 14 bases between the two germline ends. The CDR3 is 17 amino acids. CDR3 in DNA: TGCGCCAGCAGCCAAGATCTTCCGGGGGATGGCACAGATACGCAGTATTTT. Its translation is CASSQDLPGDGTDTQYF.

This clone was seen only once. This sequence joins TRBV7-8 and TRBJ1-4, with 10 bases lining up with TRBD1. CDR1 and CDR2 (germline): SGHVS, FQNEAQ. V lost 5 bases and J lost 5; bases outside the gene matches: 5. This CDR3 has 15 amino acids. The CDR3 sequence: CASSRPGQGNEKLFF. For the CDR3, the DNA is TGTGCCAGCAGCAGACCGGGACAGGGGAATGAAAAACTGTTTTTT.

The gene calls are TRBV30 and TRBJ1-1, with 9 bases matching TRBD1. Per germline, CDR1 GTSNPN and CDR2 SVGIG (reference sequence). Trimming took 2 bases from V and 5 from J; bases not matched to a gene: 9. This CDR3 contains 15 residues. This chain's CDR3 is CAWSRDRAGDTEAFF. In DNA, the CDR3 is TGTGCCTGGAGTAGGGACAGGGCGGGGGATACTGAAGCTTTCTTT.

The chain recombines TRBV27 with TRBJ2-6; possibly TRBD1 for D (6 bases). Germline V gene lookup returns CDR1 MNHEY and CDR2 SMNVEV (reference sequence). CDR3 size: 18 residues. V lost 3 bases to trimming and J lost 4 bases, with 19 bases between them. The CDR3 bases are TGTGCCAGCAGTTTCGGTACAGGGCGCTCTGGAGGGGCCAACGTCCTGACTTTC. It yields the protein CASSFGTGRSGGANVLTF.

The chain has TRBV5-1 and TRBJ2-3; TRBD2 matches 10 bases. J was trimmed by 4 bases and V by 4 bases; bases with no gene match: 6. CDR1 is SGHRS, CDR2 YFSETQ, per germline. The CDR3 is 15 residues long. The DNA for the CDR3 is TGCGCCAGCAGCCCAGCCAGCGGGGGGGCAGATACGCAGTATTTT. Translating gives CASSPASGGADTQYF.

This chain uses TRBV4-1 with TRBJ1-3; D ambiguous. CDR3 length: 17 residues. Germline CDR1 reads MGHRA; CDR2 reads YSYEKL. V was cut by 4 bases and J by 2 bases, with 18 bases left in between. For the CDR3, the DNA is TGCGCCAGCAGCCGCCAAGGACTCGTCCTGGCTGGAAACACCATATATTTT. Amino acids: CASSRQGLVLAGNTIYF.

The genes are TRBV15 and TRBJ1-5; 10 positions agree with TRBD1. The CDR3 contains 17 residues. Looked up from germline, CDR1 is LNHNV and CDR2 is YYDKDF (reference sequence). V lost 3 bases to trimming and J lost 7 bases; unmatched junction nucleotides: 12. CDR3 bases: TGTGCCACCAGCAGGGGAGATTCCGGGACAGGGGAACAGCCCCAGCATTTT. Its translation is CATSRGDSGTGEQPQHF.

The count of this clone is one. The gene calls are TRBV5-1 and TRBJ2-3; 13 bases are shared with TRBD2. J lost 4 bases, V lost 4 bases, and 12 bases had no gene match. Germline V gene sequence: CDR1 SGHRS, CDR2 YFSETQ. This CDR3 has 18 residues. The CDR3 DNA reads TGCGCCAGCAGCGCCGGGACTAGCGGGGAATGGGTCCCAGATACGCAGTATTTT. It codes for CASSAGTSGEWVPDTQYF.

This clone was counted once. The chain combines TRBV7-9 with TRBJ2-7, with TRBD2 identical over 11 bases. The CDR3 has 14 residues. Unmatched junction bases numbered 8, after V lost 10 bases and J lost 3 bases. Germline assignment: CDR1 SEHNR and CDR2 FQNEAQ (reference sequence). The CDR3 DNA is TGTGCCACCGGGCCGGGACTAGCGGTCTACGAGCAGTACTTC. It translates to CATGPGLAVYEQYF.

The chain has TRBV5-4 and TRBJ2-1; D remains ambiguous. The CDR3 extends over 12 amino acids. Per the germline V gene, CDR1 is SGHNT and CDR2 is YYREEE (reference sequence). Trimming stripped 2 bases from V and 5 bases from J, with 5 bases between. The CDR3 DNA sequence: TGTGCCAGCAGCTTTGAGAACAATGAGCAGTTCTTC. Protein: CASSFENNEQFF. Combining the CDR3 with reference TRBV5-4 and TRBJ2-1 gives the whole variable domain ETGVTQSPTHLIKTRGQQVTLRCSSQSGHNTVSWYQQALGQGPQFIFQYYREEENGRGNFPPRFSGLQFPNYSSELNVNALELDDSALYLCASSFENNEQFFGPGTRLTVL.

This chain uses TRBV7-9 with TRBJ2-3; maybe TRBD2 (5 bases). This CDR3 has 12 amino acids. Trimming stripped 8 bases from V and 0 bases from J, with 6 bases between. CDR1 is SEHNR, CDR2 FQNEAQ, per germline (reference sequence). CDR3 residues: CASGGSTDTQYF. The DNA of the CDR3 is TGTGCCAGCGGCGGGAGCACAGATACGCAGTATTTT.

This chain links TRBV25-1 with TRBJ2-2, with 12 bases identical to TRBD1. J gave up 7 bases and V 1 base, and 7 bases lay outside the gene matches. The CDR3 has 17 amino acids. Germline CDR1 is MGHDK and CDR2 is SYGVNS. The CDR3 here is CASSEFGTGGYGGELFF. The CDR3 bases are TGTGCCAGCAGTGAATTCGGGACAGGGGGCTACGGCGGGGAGCTGTTTTTT.

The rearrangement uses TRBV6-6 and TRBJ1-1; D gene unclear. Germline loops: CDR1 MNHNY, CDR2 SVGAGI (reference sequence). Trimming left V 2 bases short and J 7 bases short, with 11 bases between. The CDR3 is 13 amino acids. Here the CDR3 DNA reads TGTGCCAGCAGTTACGGCGGAGCGGGTGAAGCTTTCTTT. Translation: CASSYGGAGEAFF.

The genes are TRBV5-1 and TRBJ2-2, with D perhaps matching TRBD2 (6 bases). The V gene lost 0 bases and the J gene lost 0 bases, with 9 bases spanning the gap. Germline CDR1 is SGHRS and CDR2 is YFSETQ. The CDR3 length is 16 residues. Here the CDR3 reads CASSLGTISNTGELFF. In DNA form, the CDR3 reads TGCGCCAGCAGCTTGGGGACTATATCGAACACCGGGGAGCTGTTTTTT. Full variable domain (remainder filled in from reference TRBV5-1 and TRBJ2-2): KAGVTQTPRYLIKTRGQQVTLSCSPISGHRSVSWYQQTPGQGLQFLFEYFSETQRNKGNFPGRFSGRQFSNSRSEMNVSTLELGDSALYLCASSLGTISNTGELFFGEGSRLTVL.

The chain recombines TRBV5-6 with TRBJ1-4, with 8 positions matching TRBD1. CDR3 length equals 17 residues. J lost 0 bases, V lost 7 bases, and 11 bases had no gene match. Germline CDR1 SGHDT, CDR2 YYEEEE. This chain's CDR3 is CASGSDRGRTTNEKLFF. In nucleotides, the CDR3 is TGTGCCAGCGGGTCAGACAGGGGCCGTACAACTAATGAAAAACTGTTTTTT. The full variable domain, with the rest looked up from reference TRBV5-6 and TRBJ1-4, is DAGVTQSPTHLIKTRGQQVTLRCSPKSGHDTVSWYQQALGQGPQFIFQYYEEEERQRGNFPDRFSGHQFPNYSSELNVNALLLGDSALYLCASGSDRGRTTNEKLFFGSGTQLSVL.